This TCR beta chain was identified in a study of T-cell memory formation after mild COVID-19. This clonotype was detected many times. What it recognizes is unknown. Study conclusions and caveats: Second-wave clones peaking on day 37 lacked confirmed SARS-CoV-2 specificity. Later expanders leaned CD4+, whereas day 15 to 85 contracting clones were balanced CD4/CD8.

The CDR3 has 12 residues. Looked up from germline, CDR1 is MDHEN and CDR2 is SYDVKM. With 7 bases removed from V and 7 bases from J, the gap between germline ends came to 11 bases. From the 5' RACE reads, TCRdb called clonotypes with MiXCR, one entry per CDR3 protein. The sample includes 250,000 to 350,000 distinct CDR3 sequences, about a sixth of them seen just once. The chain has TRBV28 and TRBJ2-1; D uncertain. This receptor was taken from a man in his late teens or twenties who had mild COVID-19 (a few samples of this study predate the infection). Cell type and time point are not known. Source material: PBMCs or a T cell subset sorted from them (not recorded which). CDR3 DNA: TGTGCCAGCACACCCCTATGGAATGAGCAGTTCTTC. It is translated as CASTPLWNEQFF. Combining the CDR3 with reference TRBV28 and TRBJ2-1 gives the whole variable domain DVKVTQSSRYLVKRTGEKVFLECVQDMDHENMFWYRQDPGLGLRLIYFSYDVKMKEKGDIPEGYSVSREKKERFSLILESASTNQTSMYLCASTPLWNEQFFGPGTRLTVL.